This T cell receptor beta chain was found in a study of T cells in Graves' hyperthyroidism and ophthalmopathy. Researchers amplified the TCR beta CDR3 regions from RNA transcripts. RT-PCR in the first round (using the HTBI primer set) targeted the TCR CDR3. TCRdb re-called the multiplex PCR reads through MiXCR, storing one row per CDR3 protein. The profile shows about 420,000 distinct CDR3 sequences, more than 15% of them singletons. Germline-derived CDR1 and CDR2 are LNHDA and SQIVND (reference sequence). V lost 4 bases, J lost 5 bases, and 9 bases lay in between. This CDR3 spans 14 amino acids. This clonotype was observed a few times.

The genes are TRBV19 and TRBJ1-6; D gene ambiguous. Input material: blood. This sequence originates from a woman aged 18-29 years with Graves' hyperthyroidism. The CDR3 here is CASSTGHNNSPLHF. As DNA, the CDR3 is TGTGCCAGTAGTACAGGCCACAATAATTCACCCCTCCACTTT.